This T cell receptor beta chain was retrieved from a study of T-cell memory formation after mild COVID-19. Only a few counts were recorded for this clonotype. TCRdb re-called the 5' RACE reads through MiXCR, storing one row per CDR3 protein. The sample shows approximately 230,000 distinct CDR3 sequences, about a sixth of them seen only once. Looked up from germline, CDR1 is SQVTM and CDR2 is ANQGSEA. V lost 8 bases, J lost 4 bases, and 14 bases lay in between. This CDR3 has 13 residues. The sample was PBMCs or a T cell subset sorted from them (not recorded which). The gene calls are TRBV29-1 and TRBJ2-2; D may be TRBD1 (6 bases). This TCR was recovered from a man between 18 and 35 years old who had mild COVID-19 (a few samples of this study predate the infection). Cell type and time point are not known. For the CDR3, the DNA is TGCAGCACAAATTACAGGGTCACCGGGGAGCTGTTTTTT. It is translated as CSTNYRVTGELFF.